This TCR beta chain came from a study of cytomegalovirus exposure and HLA in healthy donors. CDR3 length equals 16 residues. The V segment lost 4 bases and the J segment 8 bases; nucleotides outside the gene matches: 17. The primer mix had 60 Vbeta and 13 Jbeta primers. This table comes from immunoSEQ multiplex PCR, and its TCRdb copy is limited to in-frame clones, with some not included. The table includes 140,000 or so clones, roughly 79% detected once. The chain is built from TRBV5-3 and TRBJ1-2, with TRBD1 identical over 7 bases. TRBV5-3 is given ORF status, its function remaining uncertain. Sequenced sample: PBMCs. The TCR comes from a woman in her sixties or seventies in good health and CMV-seropositive. CDR3 in DNA: TGTGCCAGAAGCCCACCCAAGGGTCAGGGGGGTGGCGGCTACACCTTC. This sequence encodes CARSPPKGQGGGGYTF.